The 2 T cell receptor beta chains given below trace back to one sample, sequenced in a study of regulatory T cells in long-lasting Graves disease. As to time point: newly diagnosed GD, antithyroid drugs for less than 3 months. With RNA extracted from PBMCs as input, the TCR library was made. Arm-PCR of CDR3 regions and iRepertoire HTBI primers were the basis on which TCR beta libraries were built. TCRdb itself ran the multiplex PCR reads through MiXCR, one entry per CDR3 protein. The sample shows about 540,000 distinct CDR3 sequences, 13% of them seen only once. These sequences were also reported in another study, on T cells in Graves' hyperthyroidism and ophthalmopathy.

Sample: peripheral blood mononuclear cells (PBMCs), taken at new diagnosis, from a patient treated with antithyroid drugs. The source of these receptors is a man aged 25 to 40 with Graves disease.

This clonotype was observed at least ten times. This chain joins TRBV19 and TRBJ1-1, with D possibly TRBD1 on 5 matching bases. The CDR3 contains 18 residues. Deletions cut 5 bases from V and 0 bases from J, with 22 bases between. In germline, CDR1 is LNHDA, CDR2 SQIVND (reference sequence). The CDR3 DNA reads as TGTGCCAGTAGTCGCGTACAGGTTCGCTACTTGATGAACACTGAAGCTTTCTTT. Translated: CASSRVQVRYLMNTEAFF. Drawing the rest from reference TRBV19 and TRBJ1-1, the complete variable domain is DGGITQSPKYLFRKEGQNVTLSCEQNLNHDAMYWYRQDPGQGLRLIYYSQIVNDFQKGDIAEGYSVSREKKESFPLTVTSAQKNPTAFYLCASSRVQVRYLMNTEAFFGQGTRLTVV.

This clonotype was observed at least ten times. The chain employs TRBV20-1 and TRBJ2-7; D is possibly TRBD2 (5 bases). CDR1 and CDR2 (germline): DFQATT, SNEGSKA (reference sequence). This CDR3 comprises 12 residues. V was trimmed by 3 bases and J by 5 bases, leaving 11 bases between them. CDR3 loop: CSARDFEDEQYF. The CDR3 region has the DNA TGCAGTGCTAGGGACTTCGAGGACGAGCAGTACTTC.